This T cell receptor beta chain was retrieved from a study of T cell repertoires in aging, cancer and after chemotherapy (dated by TCRdb to between 2018 and 2021). About the full investigation: The donors fell into six age groups ranging from 30 or younger to 70 or older, and each group had at least three individuals. In the solid tumor group, the paired samples taken before and after chemotherapy came from brain tumor (glioblastoma) patients given temozolomide-based therapy. The full dataset contained roughly 8.8 million TCR reads. The study profiled peripheral blood TCR beta repertoires from healthy donors and cancer patients to examine immunoaging and T cell reconstitution after chemotherapy. A cohort of 200 to 250 cancer patients (around 93 with hematological and approximately 120 with solid cancers) was assembled, and approximately 99 healthy donors were included as a reference group. General findings and caveats noted by the study authors: In healthy donors, the decline in TCR diversity with age was mainly explained by loss of richness, whereas in cancer patients loss of evenness was also found to contribute. In both cancer cohorts, the median generation probability rose over the chemotherapy interval, which suggests that the repertoire was reconstituted through rebound thymic output. According to the authors, the repertoire data do not allow conclusions to be drawn about immunological memory after chemotherapy. Untreated patients with hematological or solid cancers showed significantly lower blood TCR diversity and higher clonality than age-matched healthy donors.

Rearranged TRB sequences spanning V, D and J segments were amplified by multiplex touch-down PCR using a mixed TRB-A/B primer pool. Illumina adapters and sample indices were added to the amplicons in two consecutive PCR reactions performed with Phusion HS II polymerase. Amplicons were gel-purified using the NucleoSpin Gel and PCR Clean-up kit and were subsequently checked with Qubit and an Agilent 2100 Bioanalyzer. Libraries were sequenced on an Illumina MiSeq using 600-cycle, single-indexed, paired-end runs. On the authors' methods: MiXCR versions 2.12 and 3.0.5 were used to process TRB sequences. Each unique CDR3 nucleotide sequence was treated as one clone, and only productive sequences with two or more reads were kept. Shannon diversity, evenness, clonality (one minus evenness), and alpha-parameterized diversity profiles from alpha 0 to 5 were included as repertoire metrics. The IGoR algorithm was used to calculate generation probabilities of clones in the paired pre- and post-chemotherapy samples. Clones were called with MiXCR by TCRdb after fastp trimmed the public reads at Q25, and only in-frame beta chains were retained. A single entry per CDR3 protein holds the most common genes and DNA from its merged rows. V and J calls and clone size were set by TCRdb, not the authors. The sample has 3,000 to 3,500 distinct CDR3 sequences on record, 27% of them singletons. 4% to 5% of the sample belongs to the ten largest clones.

Remarks on this clonotype: Its antigen is currently not known. Base qualities are not recorded, but no much larger clone differs from it by a single base.

Genomic DNA extracted from peripheral blood, rather than sorted cells or RNA, was used as the source for amplification of TCR beta rearrangements. From V the trimming removes 4 bases and from J it removes 6 bases, while the gene matches leave 11 bases of the junction unaccounted for. Including cysteine and phenylalanine, the CDR3 has 17 amino acids. Only the CDR3 region is kept as DNA, spanning 51 bases read in frame from base 1. CDR1 and CDR2 are drawn from the germline V gene: SGHVS, FNYEAQ. This sequence was found in a human donor with a solid tumor. The chain uses TRBV7-6 and TRBJ1-4; the central 10 bases match TRBD1. What was sequenced was blood. The bases are TGTGCCAGCAGCTCTAATCCGCCCGGGACAGGGGATGAAAAACTGTTTTTT. Translation gives CASSSNPPGTGDEKLFF.